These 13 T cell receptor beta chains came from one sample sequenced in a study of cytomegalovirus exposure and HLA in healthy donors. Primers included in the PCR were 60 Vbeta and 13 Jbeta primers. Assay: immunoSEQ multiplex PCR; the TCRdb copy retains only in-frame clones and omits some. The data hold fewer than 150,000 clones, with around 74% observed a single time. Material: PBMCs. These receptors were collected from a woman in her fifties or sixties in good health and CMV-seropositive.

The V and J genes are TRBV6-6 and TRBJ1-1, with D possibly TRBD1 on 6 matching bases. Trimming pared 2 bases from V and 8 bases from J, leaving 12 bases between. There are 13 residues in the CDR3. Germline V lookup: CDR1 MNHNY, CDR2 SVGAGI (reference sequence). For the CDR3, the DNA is TGTGCCAGCAGTTACACACAGGGAACCGAAGCTTTCTTT. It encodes CASSYTQGTEAFF.

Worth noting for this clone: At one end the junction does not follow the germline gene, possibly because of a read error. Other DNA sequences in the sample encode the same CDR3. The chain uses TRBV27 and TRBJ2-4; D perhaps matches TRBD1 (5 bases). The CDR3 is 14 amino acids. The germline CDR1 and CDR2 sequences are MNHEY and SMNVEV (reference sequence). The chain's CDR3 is CASSGRVGENIQYF. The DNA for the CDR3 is TGTGCCAGCAGTGGCAGGGTGGGCGAAAATATTCAGTACTTC.

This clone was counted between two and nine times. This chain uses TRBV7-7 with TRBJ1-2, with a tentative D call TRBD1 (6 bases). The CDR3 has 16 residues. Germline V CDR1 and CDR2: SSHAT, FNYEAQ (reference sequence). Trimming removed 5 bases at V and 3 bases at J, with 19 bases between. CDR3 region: CASSQEGGRAYYGYTF. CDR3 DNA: TGTGCCAGCAGCCAAGAGGGGGGGCGGGCCTACTATGGCTACACCTTC.

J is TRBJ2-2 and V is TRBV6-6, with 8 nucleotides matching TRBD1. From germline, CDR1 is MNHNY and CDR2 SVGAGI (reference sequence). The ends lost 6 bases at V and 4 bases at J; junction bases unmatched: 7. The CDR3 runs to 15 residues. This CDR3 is CASSLKTGGTGELFF. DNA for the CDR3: TGTGCCAGCAGCCTAAAAACAGGGGGCACCGGGGAGCTGTTTTTT.

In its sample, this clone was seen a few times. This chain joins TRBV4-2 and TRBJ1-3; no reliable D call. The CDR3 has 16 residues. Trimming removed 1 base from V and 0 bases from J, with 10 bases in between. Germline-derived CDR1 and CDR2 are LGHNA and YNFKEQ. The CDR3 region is CASSQVSPGSGNTIYF. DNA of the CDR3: TGTGCCAGCAGCCAAGTATCTCCGGGCTCTGGAAACACCATATATTTT.

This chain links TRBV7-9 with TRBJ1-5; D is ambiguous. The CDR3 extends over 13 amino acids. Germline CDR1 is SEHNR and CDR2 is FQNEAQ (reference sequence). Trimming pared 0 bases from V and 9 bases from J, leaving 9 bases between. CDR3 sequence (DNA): TGTGCCAGCAGCTTAGCACGCGATGGGCCCCAGCATTTT. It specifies CASSLARDGPQHF.

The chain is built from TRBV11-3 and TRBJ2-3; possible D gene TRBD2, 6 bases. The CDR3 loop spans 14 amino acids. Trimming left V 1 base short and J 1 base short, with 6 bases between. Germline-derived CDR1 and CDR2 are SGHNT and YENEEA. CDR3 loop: CASSLAGGTDTQYF. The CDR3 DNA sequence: TGTGCCAGCAGCTTAGCGGGGGGCACAGATACGCAGTATTTT.

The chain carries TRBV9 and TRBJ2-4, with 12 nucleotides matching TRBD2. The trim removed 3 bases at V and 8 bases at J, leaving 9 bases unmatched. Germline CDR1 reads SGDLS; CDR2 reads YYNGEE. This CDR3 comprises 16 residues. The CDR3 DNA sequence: TGTGCCAGCAGCGGACCTAGCGGGGGGGGTCTTGACATTCAGTACTTC. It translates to CASSGPSGGGLDIQYF. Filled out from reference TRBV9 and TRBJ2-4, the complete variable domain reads DSGVTQTPKHLITATGQRVTLRCSPRSGDLSVYWYQQSLDQGLQFLIQYYNGEERAKGNILERFSAQQFPDLHSELNLSSLELGDSALYFCASSGPSGGGLDIQYFGAGTRLSVL.

This CDR3 reads CASQDMGNTIYF. The DNA of the CDR3 is TGTGCCAGTCAGGACATGGGAAACACCATATATTTT. The V gene is TRBV19, the J gene TRBJ1-3; a weak D match, TRBD1 (5 bases). The CDR3 is 12 amino acids. Trimming pared 8 bases from V and 4 bases from J, leaving 9 bases between. Per the germline V gene, CDR1 is LNHDA and CDR2 is SQIVND (reference sequence).

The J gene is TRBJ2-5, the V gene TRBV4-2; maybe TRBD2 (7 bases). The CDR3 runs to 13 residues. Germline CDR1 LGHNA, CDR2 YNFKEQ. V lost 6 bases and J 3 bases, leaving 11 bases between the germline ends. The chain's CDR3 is CASRGRGEETQYF. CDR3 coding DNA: TGTGCCAGCAGGGGGAGGGGGGAAGAGACCCAGTACTTC.

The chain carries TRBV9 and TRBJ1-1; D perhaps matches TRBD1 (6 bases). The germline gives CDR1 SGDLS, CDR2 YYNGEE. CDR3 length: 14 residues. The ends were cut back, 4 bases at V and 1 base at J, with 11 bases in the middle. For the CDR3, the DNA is TGTGCCAGCAGCTCCGGGGGGGCGAACACTGAAGCTTTCTTT. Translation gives CASSSGGANTEAFF.

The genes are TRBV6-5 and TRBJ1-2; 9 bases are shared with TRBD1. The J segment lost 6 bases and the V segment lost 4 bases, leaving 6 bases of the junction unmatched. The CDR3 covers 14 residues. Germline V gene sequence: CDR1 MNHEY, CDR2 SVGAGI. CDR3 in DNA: TGTGCCAGCAGTTCGACAGGGGGAAGGGATGGCTACACCTTC. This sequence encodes CASSSTGGRDGYTF.

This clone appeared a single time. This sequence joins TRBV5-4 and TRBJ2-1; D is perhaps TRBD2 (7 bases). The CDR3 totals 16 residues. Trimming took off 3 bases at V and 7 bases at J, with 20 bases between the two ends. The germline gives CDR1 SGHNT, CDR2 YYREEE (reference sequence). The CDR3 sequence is CASSSRGGGPQNEQFF. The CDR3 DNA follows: TGTGCCAGCAGCTCGAGGGGGGGCGGGCCGCAAAATGAGCAGTTCTTC.